The 31 T cell receptor beta chains below were found in one sample sequenced in a study of blood T cell repertoires in COVID-19. Assay: immunoSEQ multiplex PCR; the TCRdb copy retains only in-frame clones and omits some. The sample includes hundreds of thousands of clones, around 90% of them seen just once. Material: PBMCs or T cells enriched from blood (not recorded which). These receptors were obtained from a woman between 18 and 29 years old who had recovered from COVID-19.

This clone was detected once. The chain employs TRBV7-3 and TRBJ2-1, with TRBD1 matching over 9 bases. The CDR3 is 16 residues long. Germline assignment: CDR1 SGHTA and CDR2 FQGTGA. Germline trimming cut 4 bases from V and 5 bases from J; bases unmatched to any gene: 9. CDR3 loop: CASSSGQGLPHNEQFF. DNA of the CDR3: TGTGCCAGCAGCTCGGGACAGGGCTTACCTCACAATGAGCAGTTCTTC.

V gene TRBV6-2 or TRBV6-3 combines with J gene TRBJ2-2, with a weak D call TRBD1 (5 bases). Trimming cost V 0 bases and J 1 base, with 12 bases left between them. Germline CDR1 MNHEY, CDR2 SVGEGT. The CDR3 totals 17 residues. CDR3 DNA: TGTGCCAGCAGTTACTCTTCTGTCAGGGTGAACACCGGGGAGCTGTTTTTT. Translation gives CASSYSSVRVNTGELFF.

The V gene is TRBV5-1, the J gene TRBJ1-6, with 7 bases lining up with TRBD1. The junction had 12 bases not matched to a gene; V was cut back by 5 bases and J by 10 bases. CDR3 length: 15 residues. Germline CDR1 SGHRS, CDR2 YFSETQ. This chain's CDR3 is CASSPTLGGGSPLHF. The CDR3 nucleotides are TGCGCCAGCAGTCCAACGCTAGGGGGCGGCTCACCCCTCCACTTT.

V is TRBV6-5 and J is TRBJ2-2, with TRBD1 matching over 7 bases. The germline CDR1 and CDR2 sequences are MNHEY and SVGAGI. The CDR3 covers 14 residues. The V and J ends lost 7 bases and 7 bases, in that order; junction bases with no gene match: 9. CDR3 coding DNA: TGTGCCAGCACCTCTGACAGGGCGGGCGGGGAGCTGTTTTTT. It encodes CASTSDRAGGELFF.

This clone was recorded only once. The chain uses TRBV27 and TRBJ1-5; TRBD1 agrees at 8 bases. J gave up 6 bases and V 4 bases, and 11 bases lay outside the gene matches. The CDR3 has 16 amino acids. In germline, CDR1 is MNHEY, CDR2 SMNVEV (reference sequence). This CDR3 is CASSYLGQGGTQPQHF. The CDR3 region has the DNA TGTGCCAGCAGTTACCTTGGACAGGGAGGGACTCAGCCCCAGCATTTT.

The chain is built from TRBV28 and TRBJ1-2, with a weak D call TRBD1 (5 bases). V lost 6 bases and J 3 bases, leaving 17 bases between the germline ends. This CDR3 spans 15 amino acids. Germline lookup yields CDR1 MDHEN and CDR2 SYDVKM. Here the CDR3 reads CASSTSPGSDYGYTF. CDR3 DNA: TGTGCCAGCAGCACCTCTCCAGGGTCGGACTATGGCTACACCTTC.

This CDR3 is CASSITQGSRSNQPQHF. The DNA of the CDR3 is TGTGCCAGTAGCATTACCCAGGGTTCTCGGAGCAATCAGCCCCAGCATTTT. The chain has TRBV19 and TRBJ1-5; D possibly corresponds to TRBD1 (5 bases). This CDR3 region has 17 residues. From germline, CDR1 is LNHDA and CDR2 SQIVND (reference sequence). Trimming removed 6 bases from V and 1 base from J, with 19 bases in between.

Turning to this clone: The same CDR3 can be traced to other DNA sequences in this sample. This chain links TRBV5-1 with TRBJ2-5, with 13 positions matching TRBD2. V lost 3 bases and J lost 2; bases outside the gene matches: 1. CDR1 and CDR2 (germline): SGHRS, YFSETQ. The CDR3 is made up of 15 amino acids. The CDR3: CASSSLAGGQETQYF. The CDR3 DNA reads TGCGCCAGCAGCTCACTAGCGGGGGGGCAAGAGACCCAGTACTTC.

This clone came up once. The chain combines TRBV27 with TRBJ1-1, with D possibly TRBD1 on 5 matching bases. Looked up from germline, CDR1 is MNHEY and CDR2 is SMNVEV (reference sequence). V was cut by 3 bases and J by 5 bases, with 13 bases left in between. CDR3 length: 14 amino acids. CDR3 in amino acids: CASSFQGALTEAFF. Written as DNA, the CDR3 is TGTGCCAGCAGTTTTCAGGGCGCGTTGACTGAAGCTTTCTTT.

The V gene is TRBV11-2, the J gene TRBJ2-3; D call uncertain. CDR3 length equals 14 residues. The germline gives CDR1 SGHAT, CDR2 FQNNGV. The V end was cut by 1 base, the J end by 7 bases, with 12 bases between. CDR3 sequence reads: CASSLGLGQHTQYF. CDR3 nucleotide sequence: TGTGCCAGCAGCTTAGGCCTAGGCCAGCATACGCAGTATTTT.

The chain joins TRBV5-5 to TRBJ1-2; TRBD1 matches 9 bases. V lost 2 bases and J lost 2; bases outside the gene matches: 4. This CDR3 has 15 amino acids. Germline V CDR1 and CDR2: SGHKS, YYEKEE (reference sequence). The CDR3 DNA follows: TGTGCCAGCAGCTTTTCACAGGGGGCCAACTATGGCTACACCTTC. As protein: CASSFSQGANYGYTF.

The chain is built from TRBV5-6 and TRBJ2-7; 7 bases align to TRBD1. The CDR3 has 15 residues. Germline V gene lookup returns CDR1 SGHDT and CDR2 YYEEEE. The J segment lost 3 bases and the V segment lost 3 bases, leaving 9 bases of the junction unmatched. CDR3 region: CASSSGTDLFYEQYF. CDR3 bases: TGTGCCAGCAGCTCTGGGACAGACCTTTTCTACGAGCAGTACTTC.

The chain combines TRBV7-3 with TRBJ2-1; D remains ambiguous. Germline CDR1 is SGHTA and CDR2 is FQGTGA. This CDR3 region has 13 residues. V lost 5 bases to trimming and J lost 4 bases, with 9 bases between them. In DNA, the CDR3 is TGTGCCAGCAGCATTAACAGATACAATGAGCAGTTCTTC. It translates to CASSINRYNEQFF. Together with reference TRBV7-3 and TRBJ2-1, the CDR3 gives the full variable domain: GAGVSQTPSNKVTEKGKYVELRCDPISGHTALYWYRQSLGQGPEFLIYFQGTGAADDSGLPNDRFFAVRPEGSVSTLKIQRTERGDSAVYLCASSINRYNEQFFGPGTRLTVL.

The table lists this clone with a few counts. The J gene is TRBJ2-7, the V gene TRBV7-9; 12 bases fit TRBD1. This CDR3 spans 16 amino acids. Trimming cost V 5 bases and J 6 bases; bases outside gene matches: 11. The germline V gene encodes CDR1 SEHNR and CDR2 FQNEAQ (reference sequence). CDR3 amino acids: CASSPLFGTGGTEQYF. CDR3 nucleotide sequence: TGTGCCAGCAGCCCCCTTTTTGGGACAGGGGGCACCGAGCAGTACTTC. Together with reference TRBV7-9 and TRBJ2-7, the CDR3 gives the full variable domain: DTGVSQNPRHKITKRGQNVTFRCDPISEHNRLYWYRQTLGQGPEFLTYFQNEAQLEKSRLLSDRFSAERPKGSFSTLEIQRTEQGDSAMYLCASSPLFGTGGTEQYFGPGTRLTVT.

The gene calls are TRBV10-1 and TRBJ1-1, with 10 bases aligning to TRBD1. Germline CDR1 WNHNN, CDR2 SYGVQD (reference sequence). This CDR3 is built from 15 residues. The trim removed 7 bases at V and 5 bases at J, leaving 10 bases unmatched. The CDR3 DNA reads TGCGCCAGCATATCCGGGACAGGGGTTTGGACTGAAGCTTTCTTT. Its translation: CASISGTGVWTEAFF.

This rearrangement joins TRBV11-1 to TRBJ1-2, with TRBD1 identical over 9 bases. This CDR3 region has 15 residues. CDR1 is SGHAT, CDR2 FQDESV, per germline (reference sequence). V was pared by 1 base and J by 5 bases, with 5 bases of the junction left unmatched. CDR3 nucleotide sequence: TGTGCCAGCAGCTTAGGCCCCGGACAGGGGTATGGCTACACCTTC. This gives the protein CASSLGPGQGYGYTF.

J is TRBJ2-1 and V is TRBV2; 7 bases fit TRBD1. CDR3 size: 13 residues. Germline V gene data show CDR1 as SNHLY and CDR2 as FYNNEI. V was pared by 6 bases and J by 8 bases, with 7 bases of the junction left unmatched. The CDR3 is CASRADRSHEQFF. CDR3 nucleotide sequence: TGTGCCAGCAGAGCGGACAGGTCCCATGAGCAGTTCTTC.

The J gene is TRBJ2-7, the V gene TRBV7-3, with 8 bases matching TRBD2. CDR3 length: 14 residues. J lost 5 bases, V lost 2 bases, and 5 bases had no gene match. The V gene's germline CDR1 is SGHTA and CDR2 FQGTGA. CDR3 protein: CASSLGGGKHEQYF. In DNA form, the CDR3 reads TGTGCCAGCAGCTTAGGCGGGGGGAAGCACGAGCAGTACTTC. The full variable domain, completed using reference TRBV7-3 and TRBJ2-7, is GAGVSQTPSNKVTEKGKYVELRCDPISGHTALYWYRQSLGQGPEFLIYFQGTGAADDSGLPNDRFFAVRPEGSVSTLKIQRTERGDSAVYLCASSLGGGKHEQYFGPGTRLTVT.

The V gene is TRBV18, the J gene TRBJ2-3; D not certain. V shed 1 base and J shed 2 bases, with 7 bases lying between them. The CDR3 contains 14 residues. The germline CDR1 and CDR2 sequences are KGHSH and LQKENI. CDR3 sequence reads: CASSPQQNTDTQYF. In nucleotides, the CDR3 is TGTGCCAGCTCACCACAACAGAACACAGATACGCAGTATTTT.

CDR3 amino acids: CASSLAGGLEQYF. CDR3 nucleotide sequence: TGTGCCAGCTCACTAGCGGGGGGCTTGGAGCAGTACTTC. V usage is TRBV3-1 (or the pseudogene TRBV3-2) and J usage is TRBJ2-7; 12 nucleotides align to TRBD2. V dropped 8 bases and J dropped 7; count of bases not matched to a gene: 6. CDR3 length: 13 residues. From germline, CDR1 is LGHDT and CDR2 YNNKEL (reference sequence).

This chain connects TRBV7-2 to TRBJ2-1, with TRBD2 matching 13 bases. The trim removed 5 bases at V and 0 bases at J, leaving 7 bases unmatched. The CDR3 contains 18 residues. Germline CDR1 SGHTA, CDR2 FQGNSA. The CDR3 loop is CASSPGLAGPLSYNEQFF. The CDR3 DNA is TGTGCCAGCAGCCCGGGACTAGCGGGACCACTCTCCTACAATGAGCAGTTCTTC.

This rearrangement joins TRBV7-9 to TRBJ1-2; 9 nucleotides match TRBD1. The CDR3 is 17 residues long. Germline assignment: CDR1 SEHNR and CDR2 FQNEAQ (reference sequence). V shed 1 base, J shed 5 bases, and the junction held 11 bases outside the gene matches. CDR3 sequence: CASSLVTGGILEYGYTF. The DNA of the CDR3 is TGTGCCAGCAGCTTAGTGACAGGGGGAATCTTGGAGTATGGCTACACCTTC. Variable domain in full (rest from reference TRBV7-9 and TRBJ1-2): DTGVSQNPRHKITKRGQNVTFRCDPISEHNRLYWYRQTLGQGPEFLTYFQNEAQLEKSRLLSDRFSAERPKGSFSTLEIQRTEQGDSAMYLCASSLVTGGILEYGYTFGSGTRLTVV.

Here the CDR3 reads CASSPTASNQPQHF. The CDR3, as DNA: TGTGCCAGCAGTCCGACAGCTAGCAATCAGCCCCAGCATTTT. The rearrangement links TRBV27 to TRBJ1-5; TRBD1 might be the D (5 bases). This CDR3 is 14 amino acids long. Trimming removed 5 bases from V and 0 bases from J, with 8 bases in between. The germline V gene encodes CDR1 MNHEY and CDR2 SMNVEV (reference sequence).

V usage is TRBV28 and J usage is TRBJ1-5; D is undetermined. The CDR3 consists of 15 residues. Between the trimmed V and J ends, which lost 10 bases and 4 bases, there was a span of 20 bases. Germline V gene data show CDR1 as MDHEN and CDR2 as SYDVKM. The CDR3 sequence: CATTLYGAGNQPQHF. The CDR3 region has the DNA TGTGCCACCACCCTATACGGTGCCGGGAATCAGCCCCAGCATTTT.

The chain joins TRBV6-4 to TRBJ2-1; no clear D. The CDR3 has 13 residues. Germline V lookup: CDR1 MRHNA, CDR2 SNTAGT. V was pared by 3 bases and J by 9 bases, with 12 bases between. The CDR3 DNA reads as TGTGCCAGCAGTGAGTTGTCTACCGGTGAGCAGTTCTTC. Its protein is CASSELSTGEQFF.

This rearrangement joins TRBV7-9 to TRBJ2-1; D may be TRBD1 (5 bases). Per the germline V gene, CDR1 is SEHNR and CDR2 is FQNEAQ (reference sequence). The CDR3 contains 12 residues. Trimming took off 4 bases at V and 8 bases at J, with 9 bases between the two ends. Here the CDR3 reads CASSSQGHEQFF. In nucleotides, the CDR3 is TGTGCCAGCAGCTCCCAGGGTCATGAGCAGTTCTTC. Supplemented by reference TRBV7-9 and TRBJ2-1, the full variable domain reads DTGVSQNPRHKITKRGQNVTFRCDPISEHNRLYWYRQTLGQGPEFLTYFQNEAQLEKSRLLSDRFSAERPKGSFSTLEIQRTEQGDSAMYLCASSSQGHEQFFGPGTRLTVL.

This rearrangement joins TRBV28 to TRBJ1-4; TRBD1 matches at 9 bases. Germline V gene sequence: CDR1 MDHEN, CDR2 SYDVKM. V was pared by 7 bases and J by 4 bases, with 16 bases of the junction left unmatched. The CDR3 loop spans 18 amino acids. CDR3 loop: CASTYPGQGAGLNEKLFF. The CDR3 bases are TGTGCCAGCACTTACCCGGGACAGGGAGCGGGGCTTAATGAAAAACTGTTTTTT. The complete variable domain, with remaining parts taken from reference TRBV28 and TRBJ1-4, reads DVKVTQSSRYLVKRTGEKVFLECVQDMDHENMFWYRQDPGLGLRLIYFSYDVKMKEKGDIPEGYSVSREKKERFSLILESASTNQTSMYLCASTYPGQGAGLNEKLFFGSGTQLSVL.

This chain links TRBV6-2 or TRBV6-3 with TRBJ2-7; possibly TRBD2 for D (5 bases). Germline V CDR1 and CDR2: MNHEY, SVGEGT. The germline V and J ends were trimmed by 2 bases and 0 bases, with 5 bases remaining between them. CDR3 length equals 13 residues. The chain's CDR3 is CASSYRDSYEQYF. The CDR3 nucleotides are TGTGCCAGCAGTTACCGGGACTCCTACGAGCAGTACTTC.

This clone was seen a single time. This chain links TRBV3-1 (or the pseudogene TRBV3-2) with TRBJ1-1, with D perhaps TRBD1 (6 bases). This CDR3 has 15 residues. Germline V gives CDR1 LGHDT, CDR2 YNNKEL (reference sequence). V was pared by 3 bases and J by 3 bases, with 14 bases between. The CDR3 region has the DNA TGTGCCAGCAGCCAGTCAGGGGTATGTGACACTGAAGCTTTCTTT. This sequence encodes CASSQSGVCDTEAFF.

This rearrangement joins TRBV6-5 to TRBJ2-1; maybe TRBD2 (5 bases). From germline, CDR1 is MNHEY and CDR2 SVGAGI. Trimming took off 2 bases at V and 12 bases at J, with 11 bases between the two ends. The CDR3 totals 12 residues. This CDR3 reads CASSYSGAGQFF. CDR3 nucleotide sequence: TGTGCCAGCAGTTACAGCGGAGCAGGGCAGTTCTTC.

CDR3 DNA sequence: TGCGCCAGCAGTGAAGTTACCGCTATGAAAGCTTTCTTT. Translating it yields CASSEVTAMKAFF. This rearrangement joins TRBV10-2 to TRBJ1-1; unclear D gene. The CDR3 runs 13 residues. CDR1 is WSHSY and CDR2 is SAAADI in the germline V gene. Trimming removed 3 bases at V and 9 bases at J, with 14 bases between.